Listed below are T cell receptor beta chains from one sample, sequenced in a study of T cell clones after liver transplantation. This table comes from immunoSEQ multiplex PCR, and its TCRdb copy is limited to in-frame clones, with some not included. The sample lists roughly 100,000 clones; around 84% were seen once. The source material was CD4+ T cells from blood, sampled around 4 years after liver transplant. The receptor set was obtained from a human patient who received a liver transplant. The graft donor may account for some of the T cells. The conserved cysteine and the conserved F or W are not part of the CDR3 here. D genes are given only for firm matches.

d_call v_call cdr3_aa
- TRBV5-1 ASSLEGGRRLNEQF
TRBD2 TRBV30 AWSVSGGSYEQY
- TRBV5-1 ASSLVWGPTEQY
TRBD1 TRBV30 AWSVGDSWGGYT
TRBD1 TRBV10-2 ATRQVGQGFFNQPQH
TRBD1 TRBV5-4 ASSLGTGGWRETQY
TRBD1 TRBV7-9 ASSRTGKNEKLF
- TRBV19 ASRGGHGPYEQY
TRBD1 TRBV5-1 ASSLGTGGSSGNTIY
TRBD1 TRBV7-7 ASSFGTGVSDTQY
- TRBV9 ASSVGVGVGEQY
TRBD2 TRBV5-5 ASSHTATSGSSYEQY
- TRBV12-5 ASGLYGNTIY
TRBD1 TRBV28 ASSSPEGTVTYGYT
TRBD2 TRBV5-1 ASSPTSGRVYEQY
- TRBV5-1 ASSENYEQY
- TRBV7-2 ASSPNSYEQY
- TRBV5-1 ASSQSSGANVLT
TRBD1 TRBV5-1 ASRPGTGYEQY
- TRBV18 ASSPDRKETQY
- TRBV7-8 ASSLRLPGSGELF
- TRBV15 ATSRDTTRRRGSYNEQF
TRBD1 TRBV5-4 ASSPRDRSPNYGYT
- TRBV9 ASSVRSAYEQY
- TRBV9 ASSVGRMNTEAF
- TRBV28 ASSLMAPMNGANYGYT